This paragraph reports one T cell receptor beta chain. Antigen specificity is unknown. This entry belongs to a study of graft-versus-host responses after intestinal transplantation. Study overall: Induction using anti-thymocyte globulin, followed by tacrolimus and steroids for approximately 3 years, was given to all recipients. Study-wide results and caveats: Allografts carried high graft-versus-host to host-versus-graft clonal ratios in patients having graft-donor T cell macrochimerism. Recipient marrow showed GvH clones, some seen first in ileum or blood. Declining HvG levels early post-transplant were linked to peak circulating GvH clone levels.

The V and J ends lost 5 bases and 5 bases respectively, with 12 bases between them. The CDR3 is made up of 13 amino acids. From germline, CDR1 is LNHDA and CDR2 SQIVND (reference sequence). Clones were read by immunoSEQ multiplex PCR, and TCRdb kept only the in-frame ones, dropping some. The sample records just over 20,000 clones, approximately 92% being singletons. Sequencing used PBMCs, obtained about 37 weeks after intestinal transplant. The V and J genes are TRBV19 and TRBJ1-1; the D is unclear. The clonotype comes from a human patient who received an intestinal transplant, so some T cells may come from the graft donor. The CDR3 DNA follows: TGTGCCAGTAGTGTTACACGGGCTACTGAAGCTTTCTTT. Translated, it gives CASSVTRATEAFF.